The 9 T cell receptor beta chains reported below all come from one sample, sequenced in a study of cytomegalovirus exposure and HLA in healthy donors. PCR used 60 Vbeta primers and 13 Jbeta primers. Using immunoSEQ multiplex PCR, the repertoire was profiled, and TCRdb retains in-frame clones only, with some absent. The sample contains some 130,000 clones, approximately 68% of which appear only once. The sequencing input was PBMCs. The receptors shown here come from a young man in good health and CMV-seropositive.

This clone was observed a few times. The gene calls are TRBV6-6 and TRBJ2-7; D unresolved. The CDR3 is 14 residues long. Germline V gives CDR1 MNHNY, CDR2 SVGAGI (reference sequence). V gave up 6 bases and J gave up 0 bases, with 12 bases separating them. CDR3 sequence reads: CASSLGFSSYEQYF. In nucleotides, the CDR3 is TGTGCCAGCAGCCTCGGTTTTAGCTCCTACGAGCAGTACTTC.

This chain connects TRBV5-5 to TRBJ1-2, with no clear D. The CDR3 loop spans 14 amino acids. V was trimmed by 0 bases and J by 0 bases, leaving 6 bases between them. CDR1 and CDR2 (germline): SGHKS, YYEKEE (reference sequence). The CDR3 DNA sequence: TGTGCCAGCAGCTTGGGCCCTACTAACTATGGCTACACCTTC. The encoded protein is CASSLGPTNYGYTF.

The V and J genes are TRBV18 and TRBJ1-1; TRBD1 is a possible D gene (5 bases). The CDR3 has 16 residues. Trimming took off 5 bases at V and 5 bases at J, with 21 bases between the two ends. Germline assignment: CDR1 KGHSH and CDR2 LQKENI. CDR3 region: CASSTGGYSPGTEAFF. As DNA, the CDR3 is TGTGCCAGCTCAACGGGGGGATACTCGCCGGGAACTGAAGCTTTCTTT.

Only one count was recorded for this clone. The chain combines TRBV9 with TRBJ2-1, with TRBD2 matching over 8 bases. Germline loops: CDR1 SGDLS, CDR2 YYNGEE. The junction had 5 bases not matched to a gene; V was cut back by 0 bases and J by 6 bases. The CDR3 extends over 15 amino acids. The CDR3 sequence is CASSVGSGRANEQFF. The DNA for the CDR3 is TGTGCCAGCAGCGTAGGGTCCGGGAGGGCCAATGAGCAGTTCTTC.

The chain is built from TRBV5-8 and TRBJ2-5; D gene ambiguous. CDR1 and CDR2 (germline): SGHTS, YDEGEE. The CDR3 sequence is 12 residues long. Trimming shortened V by 3 bases and J by 2 bases, and 5 bases separated the two germline ends. In DNA form, the CDR3 reads TGTGCCAGCAGCTCTTTACAAGAGACCCAGTACTTC. Translation: CASSSLQETQYF. Full variable domain (rest looked up from reference TRBV5-8 and TRBJ2-5): EAGVTQSPTHLIKTRGQQATLRCSPISGHTSVYWYQQALGLGLQFLLWYDEGEERNRGNFPPRFSGRQFPNYSSELNVNALELEDSALYLCASSSLQETQYFGPGTRLLVL.

The table lists this clone with a few counts. The chain is built from TRBV5-5 and TRBJ2-7; TRBD1 might be the D (5 bases). V dropped 3 bases and J dropped 0 bases, with 7 bases sitting between them. Germline V lookup: CDR1 SGHKS, CDR2 YYEKEE (reference sequence). The CDR3 is made up of 13 amino acids. The DNA of the CDR3 is TGTGCCAGCAGCTCGGACAACTCCTACGAGCAGTACTTC. Translation gives CASSSDNSYEQYF.

The chain couples TRBV7-2 to TRBJ1-1; the match to TRBD1 covers 7 bases. Germline V gives CDR1 SGHTA, CDR2 FQGNSA. The CDR3 is made up of 13 amino acids. With V trimmed by 1 base and J by 4 bases, 0 bases remained unmatched. The CDR3 DNA reads as TGTGCCAGCAGCTTAGACAGGGGCACTGAAGCTTTCTTT. Translating it yields CASSLDRGTEAFF.

The chain recombines TRBV5-4 with TRBJ1-2; a possible D gene is TRBD1 (6 bases). The V end was cut by 1 base, the J end by 3 bases, with 13 bases between. This CDR3 is 15 amino acids long. Germline CDR1 SGHNT, CDR2 YYREEE (reference sequence). The CDR3 DNA is TGTGCCAGCAGCTTGCGGGGGGCTGCTGACTATGGCTACACCTTC. It encodes CASSLRGAADYGYTF. Variable domain in full (rest from reference TRBV5-4 and TRBJ1-2): ETGVTQSPTHLIKTRGQQVTLRCSSQSGHNTVSWYQQALGQGPQFIFQYYREEENGRGNFPPRFSGLQFPNYSSELNVNALELDDSALYLCASSLRGAADYGYTFGSGTRLTVV.

V and J are TRBV15 and TRBJ1-1, with D perhaps matching TRBD1 (5 bases). The ends were cut back, 4 bases at V and 4 bases at J, with 10 bases in the middle. The germline gives CDR1 LNHNV, CDR2 YYDKDF (reference sequence). This CDR3 has 13 amino acids. CDR3 DNA sequence: TGTGCCACCAGCACTCAGGGATCCACTGAAGCTTTCTTT. Amino acids: CATSTQGSTEAFF.